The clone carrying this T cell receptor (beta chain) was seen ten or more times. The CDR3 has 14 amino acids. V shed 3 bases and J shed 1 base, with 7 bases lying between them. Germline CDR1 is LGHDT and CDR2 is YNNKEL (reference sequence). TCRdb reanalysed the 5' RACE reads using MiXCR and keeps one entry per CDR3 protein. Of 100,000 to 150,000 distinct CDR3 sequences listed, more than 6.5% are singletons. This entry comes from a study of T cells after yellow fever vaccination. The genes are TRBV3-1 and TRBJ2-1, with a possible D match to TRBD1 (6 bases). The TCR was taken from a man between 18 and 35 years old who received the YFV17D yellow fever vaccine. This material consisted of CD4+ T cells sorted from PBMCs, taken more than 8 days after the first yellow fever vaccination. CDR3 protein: CASSQTGSYNEQFF. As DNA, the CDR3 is TGTGCCAGCAGCCAGACAGGATCCTACAATGAGCAGTTCTTC.